This T cell receptor (beta chain) was recorded in a study of graft-versus-host responses after intestinal transplantation listed by TCRdb under 2021. Background for the entire study: The transplants that recipients received were multivisceral, liver-intestinal, or isolated intestinal. Graft-versus-host and host-versus-graft alloreactive T cell clones were tracked in the graft, circulation and bone marrow after intestinal transplantation using bulk TCR-beta CDR3 sequencing. All recipients received anti-thymocyte globulin induction followed by maintenance tacrolimus and steroids for about three years. Donor T cell macrochimerism was defined as a peak of at least 4% donor T cells among recipient peripheral blood mononuclear cells. Alloreactive clones were identified by sequencing pre-transplant mixed lymphocyte reaction products and comparing these products with unstimulated pre-transplant donor and recipient T cells. Of the roughly 25 intestinal transplant recipients enrolled in the cohort, one of whom was a retransplant, 3 patients without pretransplant specimens were excluded. Rather than going through the commercial service, samples from three later patients were sequenced in-house on an Illumina MiSeq and processed with MiXCR.

Comment on this clone: Its antigen is not yet known. Base-call qualities are not available, and no considerably larger clone is one nucleotide away.

The method was the immunoSEQ multiplex PCR assay. High-throughput TCR-beta CDR3 sequencing of genomic DNA from most patients was performed by Adaptive Biotechnologies. The paper's processing steps were these. Adaptive's ImmunoSEQ software supplied the TCR sequencing data for 18 patients, while MiXCR and VDJtools were used to process a few other patients. CDR3 nucleotide sequences shared by donor and recipient were removed because the origin of these sequences could not be assigned. Alloreactive clones required at least 2-fold expansion over unstimulated cells and minimum CFSE-low frequency of 0.002% (template counts) or 0.001% (read counts). Clones were considered mappable if detected in sequenced pre-transplant spleen, lymph node, or MLR CFSE-low populations of the donor or recipient. Cumulative frequency of alloreactive clones was calculated as a percentage of all sequences weighted by copy number. Held by TCRdb, this immuneACCESS table contains in-frame sequences only and omits some clones. Under half of the omission traces to an unresolved V gene where checked; the cause of the rest is unknown. V and J calls plus clone size are reproduced from that table; the DNA served to infer D and trimming. Present in this sample are about 9,500 clones, over 75% of which were seen just once. The ten biggest clones cover roughly 10% of the sample.

Via the germline V gene (reference sequence), CDR1 is LNHDA and CDR2 SQIVND. Between the V and J ends, shortened by 7 bases and 2 bases respectively, the junction contains 14 bases. The CDR3, from cysteine to phenylalanine, totals 14 residues. The entry retains the CDR3 DNA only, 42 bases that are in frame from base 1. What the authors observed across the whole study: GvH clones were detected in recipient bone marrow, and some of these GvH clones were observed earlier in ileal mucosa or blood, consistent with an intestinal mucosal origin. Early after transplant, peak levels of circulating GvH clones were found to be associated with declines in HvG clones. In patients with donor T cell macrochimerism, the allografts had high GvH to HvG T cell clonal ratios. The conclusions were limited by the relatively low number and heterogeneity of the intestinal transplant patients.

Blood samples were collected up to 4 times in the first month after transplant and then at least monthly when available. This specimen consisted of PBMCs, obtained 242 days after intestinal transplant. The V gene is TRBV19 and the J gene is TRBJ1-2, with TRBD1 perhaps the D gene, on 5 matching bases. This receptor was identified in a human patient who received an intestinal transplant, so some T cells may come from the graft donor. The CDR3 region has the sequence CASKELQVNYGYTF. The DNA sequence is given as TGTGCCAGTAAGGAGTTACAGGTGAACTATGGCTACACCTTC.